This T cell receptor (beta chain) was documented in a study of blood T cells in healthy people across ages. A second PCR, run for about 7 to 11 cycles, used a sample-barcoded 5' primer plus a J-beta primer mix. CDR3-containing paired-end reads numbering at least 3 million came from each sample. TCRdb ran MiXCR on the 5' RACE reads and lists one entry per CDR3 protein. The table shows 1.8 million or so distinct CDR3 sequences, with 39% occurring only once. The CDR3 runs to 14 residues. Per the germline V gene, CDR1 is LGHNA and CDR2 is YNFKEQ. Deletions cut 1 base from V and 1 base from J, with 8 bases between. This clonotype occurred a few times.

The chain employs TRBV4-2 and TRBJ2-7; D is ambiguous. The sequence was obtained from a human donor in good health. What was sequenced was blood. Written as DNA, the CDR3 is TGTGCCAGCAGCCAAGTGCCATTTTCCTACGAGCAGTACTTC. It yields the protein CASSQVPFSYEQYF.